This passage covers 21 T cell receptor beta chains from one sample sequenced in a study of technical replicates of blood from several donors. Sequencing used immunoSEQ multiplex PCR; TCRdb keeps in-frame clones, though not all of them. The sample gives approximately 70,000 clones, more than 85% of which show up once; 4.5% to 5% is in the top ten. Sequenced: PBMCs. The receptors here all came from a human donor in good health. Some clones in this sample may be carry-over from other donors' samples.

CDR3 amino acids: CASSLWGPHEQFF. Here the CDR3 DNA reads TGTGCCAGCAGCTTGTGGGGGCCACATGAGCAGTTCTTC. The gene calls are TRBV27 and TRBJ2-1; D possibly corresponds to TRBD1 (6 bases). Trimming shortened V by 6 bases and J by 8 bases, and 14 bases separated the two germline ends. The CDR3 covers 13 residues. Germline CDR1 and CDR2: MNHEY and SMNVEV (reference sequence).

The chain has TRBV5-1 and TRBJ2-1, with 8 positions matching TRBD1. The CDR3 runs 14 residues. Germline CDR1 SGHRS, CDR2 YFSETQ. After removal of 4 bases from V and 6 bases from J, the junction contained 6 bases not matched to a gene. CDR3 sequence (DNA): TGCGCCAGCAGCGAAACGGGACAGGTCAATGAGCAGTTCTTC. The encoded protein is CASSETGQVNEQFF.

The rearrangement links TRBV12-5 to TRBJ2-2, with D perhaps matching TRBD1 (6 bases). The CDR3 is 17 amino acids. Trimming shortened V by 6 bases and J by 6 bases, and 23 bases separated the two germline ends. Germline lookup yields CDR1 LGHNT and CDR2 FRNRAP. CDR3 sequence: CASGAILGQGFSGELFF. In DNA form, the CDR3 reads TGTGCTAGTGGGGCAATCCTGGGGCAGGGGTTTTCCGGGGAGCTGTTTTTT.

The genes are TRBV27 and TRBJ2-1, with D perhaps TRBD2 (5 bases). The CDR3 is 15 residues long. CDR1 and CDR2 from the germline V gene are MNHEY and SMNVEV (reference sequence). V was clipped by 6 bases and J by 0 bases, with 12 bases between them. CDR3 sequence (DNA): TGTGCCAGCAGCCACATACTAGACTCCTACAATGAGCAGTTCTTC. It specifies CASSHILDSYNEQFF.

The rearrangement uses TRBV7-2 and TRBJ2-7; D not certain. The CDR3 totals 14 residues. Germline V gene lookup returns CDR1 SGHTA and CDR2 FQGNSA. Trimming removed 2 bases at V and 0 bases at J, with 8 bases between. The CDR3 sequence: CASSLTPSSYEQYF. CDR3 DNA sequence: TGTGCCAGCAGCTTAACCCCTAGCTCCTACGAGCAGTACTTC.

V and J are TRBV7-6 and TRBJ1-5; D is uncertain. The CDR3 is 15 amino acids. The germline V gene has CDR1 SGHVS and CDR2 FNYEAQ. V dropped 2 bases and J dropped 1 base, with 9 bases sitting between them. CDR3 region: CASSLFPGSNQPQHF. The DNA of the CDR3 is TGTGCCAGCAGCTTATTTCCGGGAAGCAATCAGCCCCAGCATTTT.

This chain joins TRBV5-4 and TRBJ2-5; TRBD1 is a possible D gene (6 bases). CDR3 length equals 11 residues. Between the trimmed V and J ends, which lost 4 bases and 7 bases, there was a span of 8 bases. From germline, CDR1 is SGHNT and CDR2 YYREEE (reference sequence). The CDR3: CASSIGGTQYF. The CDR3, as DNA: TGTGCCAGCAGCATAGGGGGGACCCAGTACTTC.

The V gene is TRBV27, the J gene TRBJ2-3; 10 nucleotides agree with TRBD2. The germline V gene encodes CDR1 MNHEY and CDR2 SMNVEV (reference sequence). Trimming cost V 4 bases and J 1 base; bases outside gene matches: 2. The length of the CDR3 is 15 residues. This chain's CDR3 is CASSSLAGGTDTQYF. The CDR3 DNA sequence: TGTGCCAGCAGTTCCCTAGCGGGGGGCACAGATACGCAGTATTTT.

The chain's CDR3 is CASSIFPGTEAFF. The CDR3 DNA is TGTGCCAGCAGCATCTTCCCGGGGACTGAAGCTTTCTTT. The rearrangement links TRBV11-3 to TRBJ1-1; no clear D. Deletions cut 5 bases from V and 5 bases from J, with 12 bases between. Per germline, CDR1 SGHNT and CDR2 YENEEA. This CDR3 has 13 residues. Drawing the rest from reference TRBV11-3 and TRBJ1-1, the complete variable domain is EAGVVQSPRYKIIEKKQPVAFWCNPISGHNTLYWYLQNLGQGPELLIRYENEEAVDDSQLPKDRFSAERLKGVDSTLKIQPAELGDSAVYLCASSIFPGTEAFFGQGTRLTVV.

The rearrangement uses TRBV7-2 and TRBJ1-5; D may be TRBD1 (6 bases). Between the trimmed V and J ends, which lost 5 bases and 7 bases, there was a span of 18 bases. Germline V gene sequence: CDR1 SGHTA, CDR2 FQGNSA. The CDR3 runs to 15 residues. The CDR3 loop is CASSPGEGTRQPQHF. The CDR3 nucleotides read TGTGCCAGCAGCCCGGGCGAGGGGACACGGCAGCCCCAGCATTTT.

The CDR3 sequence: CASSQERGRAWETQYF. Written as DNA, the CDR3 is TGCGCCAGCAGCCAAGAGCGCGGGAGGGCCTGGGAGACCCAGTACTTC. V usage is TRBV4-3 and J usage is TRBJ2-5; 9 nucleotides align to TRBD2. This CDR3 contains 16 residues. Unmatched junction bases numbered 7, after V lost 0 bases and J lost 5 bases. From germline, CDR1 is LGHNA and CDR2 YSLEER.

The V gene is TRBV27, the J gene TRBJ1-3, with D uncertain. The CDR3 length is 13 residues. Germline V gives CDR1 MNHEY, CDR2 SMNVEV (reference sequence). The V gene lost 3 bases and the J gene lost 2 bases, with 5 bases spanning the gap. The CDR3 region is CASSFTAGNTIYF. The CDR3, as DNA: TGTGCCAGCAGTTTTACGGCTGGAAACACCATATATTTT.

The genes are TRBV6-1 and TRBJ1-1; D gene uncertain. Trimming pared 4 bases from V and 6 bases from J, leaving 9 bases between. The length of the CDR3 is 12 residues. The germline V gene has CDR1 MNHNS and CDR2 SASEGT. The CDR3 sequence: CASSVLIAEAFF. As DNA, the CDR3 is TGTGCCAGCAGTGTACTGATCGCTGAAGCTTTCTTT.

This rearrangement joins TRBV6-1 to TRBJ1-1; possibly TRBD1 for D (6 bases). V was clipped by 4 bases and J by 2 bases, with 17 bases between them. The CDR3 runs 16 residues. CDR1 is MNHNS, CDR2 SASEGT, per germline. The CDR3 DNA is TGTGCCAGCAGTGTGGGACAAAGACGAAGAAACACTGAAGCTTTCTTT. Translating it yields CASSVGQRRRNTEAFF.

The genes are TRBV7-2 and TRBJ2-1, with D tentatively TRBD1 (5 bases). Trimming removed 1 base at V and 4 bases at J, with 11 bases between. CDR1 and CDR2 (germline): SGHTA, FQGNSA. This CDR3 is built from 15 residues. In DNA form, the CDR3 reads TGTGCCAGCAGCTTAGTGGTAGGGGCGTACAATGAGCAGTTCTTC. Its protein is CASSLVVGAYNEQFF. The full variable domain, its missing parts supplied by reference TRBV7-2 and TRBJ2-1, is GAGVSQSPSNKVTEKGKDVELRCDPISGHTALYWYRQSLGQGLEFLIYFQGNSAPDKSGLPSDRFSAERTGGSVSTLTIQRTQQEDSAVYLCASSLVVGAYNEQFFGPGTRLTVL.

V gene TRBV5-8 combines with J gene TRBJ1-6, with TRBD1 as a possible D gene (5 bases). Germline CDR1 is SGHTS and CDR2 is YDEGEE. Trimming stripped 4 bases from V and 9 bases from J, with 14 bases between. This CDR3 has 14 residues. The CDR3 spells CASSPGTGFSPLHF. The CDR3 DNA reads TGTGCCAGCAGCCCTGGGACTGGTTTTTCACCCCTCCACTTT.

The J gene is TRBJ2-2, the V gene TRBV7-8, with 9 bases identical to TRBD2. The CDR3 is 17 residues long. Germline CDR1 and CDR2: SGHVS and FQNEAQ. V was pared by 0 bases and J by 6 bases, with 8 bases of the junction left unmatched. The CDR3 DNA follows: TGTGCCAGCAGCTTAGCGCGGATTAGCGGGGGACCCGGGGAGCTGTTTTTT. Translated, it gives CASSLARISGGPGELFF.

This rearrangement joins TRBV5-1 to TRBJ2-7, with 7 nucleotides matching TRBD1. The germline V gene has CDR1 SGHRS and CDR2 YFSETQ. Losses at the gene ends were 6 bases for V and 0 bases for J; bases not matched to a gene: 6. CDR3 length equals 14 residues. The CDR3 DNA follows: TGCGCCAGCAAGGGGGCTACTAGCTCCTACGAGCAGTACTTC. It is translated as CASKGATSSYEQYF.

This clone appeared a few times. The rearrangement joins TRBV11-1 to TRBJ1-1, with TRBD1 matching 7 bases. The V and J ends lost 5 bases and 2 bases, in that order; junction bases with no gene match: 2. The length of the CDR3 is 13 residues. Germline V gene sequence: CDR1 SGHAT, CDR2 FQDESV (reference sequence). In DNA form, the CDR3 reads TGTGCCAGCAGCCGACAGGGTAACACTGAAGCTTTCTTT. Translation gives CASSRQGNTEAFF.

This rearrangement joins TRBV7-2 to TRBJ2-1; 10 bases are a match to TRBD2. The CDR3 spans 15 residues. Germline assignment: CDR1 SGHTA and CDR2 FQGNSA. V gave up 5 bases and J gave up 2 bases; unmatched junction bases: 3. CDR3 nucleotides: TGTGCCAGCAGCATACTAGCGGGGACCTACAATGAGCAGTTCTTC. Protein: CASSILAGTYNEQFF.

V usage is TRBV4-3 and J usage is TRBJ2-2, with 9 nucleotides matching TRBD1. The CDR3 has 16 amino acids. Looked up from germline, CDR1 is LGHNA and CDR2 is YSLEER. The V segment lost 6 bases and the J segment 2 bases; nucleotides outside the gene matches: 7. The CDR3 spells CASSRRTGANTGELFF. The CDR3 nucleotides read TGCGCCAGCAGTCGGCGGACAGGGGCTAACACCGGGGAGCTGTTTTTT.